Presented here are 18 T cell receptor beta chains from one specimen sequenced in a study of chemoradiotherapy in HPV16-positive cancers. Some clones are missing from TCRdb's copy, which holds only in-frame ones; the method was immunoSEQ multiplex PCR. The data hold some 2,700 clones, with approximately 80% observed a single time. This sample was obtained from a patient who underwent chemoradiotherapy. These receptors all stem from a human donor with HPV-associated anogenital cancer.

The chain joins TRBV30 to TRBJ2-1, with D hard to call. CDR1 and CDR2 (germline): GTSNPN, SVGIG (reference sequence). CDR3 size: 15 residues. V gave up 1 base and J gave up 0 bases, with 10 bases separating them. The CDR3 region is CAWSGLMSSYNEQFF. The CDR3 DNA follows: TGTGCCTGGAGTGGCCTAATGAGCTCCTACAATGAGCAGTTCTTC.

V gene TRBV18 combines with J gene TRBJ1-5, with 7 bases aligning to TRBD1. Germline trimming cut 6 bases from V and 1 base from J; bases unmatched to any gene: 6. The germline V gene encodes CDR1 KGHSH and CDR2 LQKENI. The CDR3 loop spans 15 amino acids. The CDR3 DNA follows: TGTGCCAGCTCTCCAGAGGGACAGAGCAATCAGCCCCAGCATTTT. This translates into CASSPEGQSNQPQHF. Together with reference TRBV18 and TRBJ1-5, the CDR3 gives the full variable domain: NAGVMQNPRHLVRRRGQEARLRCSPMKGHSHVYWYRQLPEEGLKFMVYLQKENIIDESGMPKERFSAEFPKEGPSILRIQQVVRGDSAAYFCASSPEGQSNQPQHFGDGTRLSIL.

The CDR3 DNA sequence: TGTGCCAGCACTCTGACAGGGATCAATCAGCCCCAGCATTTT. As protein: CASTLTGINQPQHF. The chain has TRBV6-1 and TRBJ1-5; 7 bases are shared with TRBD1. Germline V lookup: CDR1 MNHNS, CDR2 SASEGT. The CDR3 totals 14 residues. J gave up 3 bases and V 7 bases, and 6 bases lay outside the gene matches.

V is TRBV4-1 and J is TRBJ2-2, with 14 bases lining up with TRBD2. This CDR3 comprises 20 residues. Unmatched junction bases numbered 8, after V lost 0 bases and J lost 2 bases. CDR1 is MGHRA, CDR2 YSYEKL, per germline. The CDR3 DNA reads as TGCGCCAGCAGCCAAGAAACGGGGACTAGCGGGAGTAGAAACACCGGGGAGCTGTTTTTT. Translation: CASSQETGTSGSRNTGELFF.

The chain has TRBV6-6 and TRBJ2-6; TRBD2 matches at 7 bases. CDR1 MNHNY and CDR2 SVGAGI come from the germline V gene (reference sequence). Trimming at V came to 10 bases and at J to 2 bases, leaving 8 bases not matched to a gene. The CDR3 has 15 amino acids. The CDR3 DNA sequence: TGTGCCACCGCCTGGGCGGGGGCTGGGGCCAACGTCCTGACTTTC. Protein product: CATAWAGAGANVLTF.

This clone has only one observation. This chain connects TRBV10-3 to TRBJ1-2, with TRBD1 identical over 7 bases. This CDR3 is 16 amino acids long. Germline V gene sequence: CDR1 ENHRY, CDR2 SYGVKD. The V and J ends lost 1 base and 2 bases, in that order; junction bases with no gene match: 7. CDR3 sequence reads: CAISEYRGRENYGYTF. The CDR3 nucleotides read TGTGCCATCAGTGAGTATAGGGGGCGCGAAAACTATGGCTACACCTTC.

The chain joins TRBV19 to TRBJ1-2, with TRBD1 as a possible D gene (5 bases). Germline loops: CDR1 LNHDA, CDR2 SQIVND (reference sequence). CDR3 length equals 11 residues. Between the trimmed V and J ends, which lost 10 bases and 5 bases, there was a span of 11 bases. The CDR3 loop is CATNQGYGYTF. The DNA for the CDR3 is TGTGCCACCAACCAGGGTTATGGCTACACCTTC.

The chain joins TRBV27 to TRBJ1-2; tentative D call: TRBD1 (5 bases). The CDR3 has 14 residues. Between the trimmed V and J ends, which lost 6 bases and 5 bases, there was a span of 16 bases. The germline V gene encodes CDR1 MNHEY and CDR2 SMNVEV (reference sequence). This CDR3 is CASSFGPDSYGYTF. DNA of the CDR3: TGTGCCAGCAGCTTCGGCCCCGACAGTTATGGCTACACCTTC.

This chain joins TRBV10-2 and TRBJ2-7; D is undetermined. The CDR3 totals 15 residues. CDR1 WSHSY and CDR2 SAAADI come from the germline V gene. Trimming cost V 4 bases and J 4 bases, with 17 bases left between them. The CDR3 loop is CASSASDRPSYEQYF. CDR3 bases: TGCGCCAGCAGTGCATCGGATCGACCGAGTTACGAGCAGTACTTC.

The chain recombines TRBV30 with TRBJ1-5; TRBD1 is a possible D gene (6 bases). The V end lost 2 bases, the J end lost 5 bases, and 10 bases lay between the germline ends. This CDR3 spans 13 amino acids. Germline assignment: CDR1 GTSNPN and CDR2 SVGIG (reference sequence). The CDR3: CAWSRTEYQPQHF. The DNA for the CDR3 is TGTGCCTGGAGTCGGACAGAGTATCAGCCCCAGCATTTT.

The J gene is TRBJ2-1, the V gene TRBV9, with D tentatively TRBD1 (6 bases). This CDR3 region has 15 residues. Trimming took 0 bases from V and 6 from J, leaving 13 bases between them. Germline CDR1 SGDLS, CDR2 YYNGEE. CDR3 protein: CASSVGQVSPNEQFF. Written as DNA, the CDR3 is TGTGCCAGCAGCGTAGGACAGGTCTCGCCCAATGAGCAGTTCTTC.

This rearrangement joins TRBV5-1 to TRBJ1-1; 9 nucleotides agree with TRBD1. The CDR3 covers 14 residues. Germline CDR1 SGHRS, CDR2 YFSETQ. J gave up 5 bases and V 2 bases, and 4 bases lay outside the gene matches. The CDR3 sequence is CASSLEQGATEAFF. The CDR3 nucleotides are TGCGCCAGCAGCTTAGAACAGGGGGCAACTGAAGCTTTCTTT.

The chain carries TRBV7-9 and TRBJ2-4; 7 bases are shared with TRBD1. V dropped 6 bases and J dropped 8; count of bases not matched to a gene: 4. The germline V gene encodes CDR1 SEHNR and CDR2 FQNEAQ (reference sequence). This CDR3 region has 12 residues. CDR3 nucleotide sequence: TGTGCCAGCAGTCCCGGGACAGACATTCAGTACTTC. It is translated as CASSPGTDIQYF.

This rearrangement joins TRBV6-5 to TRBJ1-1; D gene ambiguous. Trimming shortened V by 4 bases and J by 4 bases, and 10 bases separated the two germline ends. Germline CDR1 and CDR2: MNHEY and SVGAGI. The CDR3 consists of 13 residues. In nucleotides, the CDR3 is TGTGCCAGCAGTTCGGGCCCGAGCACTGAAGCTTTCTTT. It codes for CASSSGPSTEAFF.

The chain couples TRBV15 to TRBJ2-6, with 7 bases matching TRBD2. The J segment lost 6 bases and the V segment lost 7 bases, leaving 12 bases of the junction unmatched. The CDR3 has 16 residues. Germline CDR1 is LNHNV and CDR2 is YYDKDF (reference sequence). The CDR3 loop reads CATTGDYPGEANVLTF. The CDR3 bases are TGTGCCACCACCGGGGACTACCCTGGGGAGGCCAACGTCCTGACTTTC.

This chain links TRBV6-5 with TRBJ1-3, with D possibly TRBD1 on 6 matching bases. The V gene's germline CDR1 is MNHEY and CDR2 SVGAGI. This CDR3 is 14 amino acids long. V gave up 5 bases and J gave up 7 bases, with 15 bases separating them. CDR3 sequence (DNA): TGTGCCAGCAGTACCGGGACAATGTGGAACACCATATATTTT. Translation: CASSTGTMWNTIYF.

The CDR3 DNA sequence: TGCGCCAGCAGCACGGGGCGGGGCAGGGTCTCTGGGGCCAACGTCCTGACTTTC. Translation gives CASSTGRGRVSGANVLTF. The rearrangement joins TRBV5-1 to TRBJ2-6; D is possibly TRBD2 (6 bases). The germline gives CDR1 SGHRS, CDR2 YFSETQ. V was trimmed by 4 bases and J by 0 bases, leaving 17 bases between them. The CDR3 consists of 18 residues.

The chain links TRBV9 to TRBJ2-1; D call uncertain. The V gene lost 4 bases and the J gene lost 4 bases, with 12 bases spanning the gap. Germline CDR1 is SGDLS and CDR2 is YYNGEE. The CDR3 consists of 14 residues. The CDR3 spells CASSQTPLYNEQFF. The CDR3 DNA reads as TGTGCCAGCAGCCAAACCCCCCTATACAATGAGCAGTTCTTC.